The 4 T cell receptor beta chains listed next were all sequenced from one sample in a study of T-cell memory formation after mild COVID-19. Each CDR3 protein gets one entry after TCRdb re-called the 5' RACE reads with MiXCR. The data contain 450,000 to 700,000 distinct CDR3 sequences, about a sixth of them singletons. Source material: PBMCs or a T cell subset sorted from them (not recorded which). These receptors all stem from an adult woman who had mild COVID-19 (a few samples of this study predate the infection). Cell type and time point are not known.

The chain uses TRBV2 and TRBJ2-3; D tentatively fits TRBD1 or TRBD2 (5 bases each). The CDR3 has 12 amino acids. Germline CDR1 is SNHLY and CDR2 is FYNNEI. Trimming took off 6 bases at V and 8 bases at J, with 12 bases between the two ends. In DNA form, the CDR3 reads TGTGCCAGCAGCAAGGGGACCGTTACGCAGTATTTT. Translation: CASSKGTVTQYF.

The V gene is TRBV7-9, the J gene TRBJ1-5, with unresolved D. Germline CDR1 reads SEHNR; CDR2 reads FQNEAQ (reference sequence). This CDR3 comprises 14 residues. Trimming removed 5 bases at V and 4 bases at J, with 12 bases between. The chain's CDR3 is CASSGMGKNQPQHF. Here the CDR3 DNA reads TGTGCCAGCAGCGGGATGGGAAAGAATCAGCCCCAGCATTTT.

The chain joins TRBV14 to TRBJ2-7; tentative D call: TRBD2 (7 bases). The CDR3 extends over 16 amino acids. The germline gives CDR1 SGHDN, CDR2 FVKESK. The ends were cut back, 6 bases at V and 2 bases at J, with 20 bases in the middle. In DNA, the CDR3 is TGTGCCAGCAGTCCGAGGGGGGGCCCACCCCCCTACGAGCAGTACTTC. Protein sequence: CASSPRGGPPPYEQYF.

CDR3 region: CASSKPGSTYEQYF. CDR3 bases: TGTGCCAGCAGCAAACCGGGATCGACCTACGAGCAGTACTTC. The rearrangement links TRBV21-1 to TRBJ2-7. TRBV21-1 is tagged as a pseudogene. The CDR3 extends over 14 amino acids.